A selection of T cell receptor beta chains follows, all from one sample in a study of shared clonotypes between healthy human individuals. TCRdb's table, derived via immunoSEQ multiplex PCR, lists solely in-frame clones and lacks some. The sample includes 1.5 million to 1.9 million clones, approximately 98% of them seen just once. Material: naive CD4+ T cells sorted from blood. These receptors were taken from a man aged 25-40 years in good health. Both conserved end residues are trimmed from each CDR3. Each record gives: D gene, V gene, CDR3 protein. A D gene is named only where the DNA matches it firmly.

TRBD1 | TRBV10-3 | AISESGGPRGTEAF
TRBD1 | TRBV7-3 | ASSSNPGQNNEQF
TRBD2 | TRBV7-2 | ASSLASGRAENIQY
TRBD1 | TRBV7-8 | ASSSGQHQPQH
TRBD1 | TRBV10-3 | ATSQQGNLYEQY
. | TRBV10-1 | ASSSEASNSPLH
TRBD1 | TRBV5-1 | ASSLPDRAGEQF
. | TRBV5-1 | ASSLAGVRETQY
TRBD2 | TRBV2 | ASSERMRLAGSGEQF
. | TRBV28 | ASSHRFGGAYEQY
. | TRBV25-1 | ASSEFYGYT
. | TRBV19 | ASSARANEQY
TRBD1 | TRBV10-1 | ASRPGQATDTQY
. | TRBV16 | ASSRLEKLF
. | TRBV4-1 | ASSQVGLVVWDTQY
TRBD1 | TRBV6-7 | ASRGTAYEQY
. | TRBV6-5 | ASHREADNEQF
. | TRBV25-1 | ASSELPGQKETQY
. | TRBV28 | ASSLRQTGANVLT
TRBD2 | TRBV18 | ASSLTPGLAGDDEQF
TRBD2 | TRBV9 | ASSFTSGTYNEQF
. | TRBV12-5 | DNCPRGNRETQY
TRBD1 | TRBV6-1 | ASSVTGSPFFTGELF
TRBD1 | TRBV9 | ASSAGQGSSYEQY
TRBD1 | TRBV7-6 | ASSFNRDRGTGELF
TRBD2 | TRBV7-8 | ASSVGLADIKSYEQY
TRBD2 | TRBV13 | ASSSRTSGKAGELF
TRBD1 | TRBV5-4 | ASSRTGGTDTQY
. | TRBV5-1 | ASSSGIGTLSYEQY
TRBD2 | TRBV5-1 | ASSPQVAGGFVETQY
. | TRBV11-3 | ASSLRSGRPNTEAF
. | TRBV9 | ASSPQGNDPDTQY
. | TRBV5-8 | ASGSYEQY
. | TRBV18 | ASSPQQETQY
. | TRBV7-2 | ASSQGRDARETQY
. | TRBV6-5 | ASSYFSTNEQF
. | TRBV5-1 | ASSLGAAGTYEQY
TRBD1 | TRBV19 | ASTPTNRGTRGSYNEQF
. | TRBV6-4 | ASSPSTHNEQF
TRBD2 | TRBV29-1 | SAGLPRTDTQY
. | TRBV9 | ASSVAGENNYEQY
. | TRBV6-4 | ASSLTRGVGYT
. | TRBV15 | ATSRTMSFHGYT
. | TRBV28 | AARVINQPQH
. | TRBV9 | ASSAQSTDTQY
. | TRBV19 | ASSRAGSGNQPQH
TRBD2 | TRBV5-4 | ASSQTSGTQY
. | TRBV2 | ASSVRGANEKLF
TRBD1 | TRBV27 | ASSLYRGRNEQF
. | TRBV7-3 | ASSRQGQYNEQF